This T cell receptor (beta chain) was identified during a study of blood T cell repertoires in COVID-19. Overall study: COVID-19 samples collected from the United States, Italy and Spain covered acute and convalescent phases.

Clones were sequenced by immunoSEQ multiplex PCR, and TCRdb holds only the in-frame ones, with some missing. Of some 400,000 clones detected, 87% appear once; the ten largest clones hold about 10%. CDR3 size: 16 residues. V lost 6 bases, J lost 5 bases, and 10 bases stayed unmatched. Per the germline V gene, CDR1 is SNHLY and CDR2 is FYNNEI. Sequencing used peripheral blood. The rearrangement links TRBV2 to TRBJ2-3, with 11 bases identical to TRBD2. The TCR was taken from a woman in her twenties or thirties with COVID-19, enrolled during active disease. CDR3 sequence: CASRRGIAGGVDTQYF. CDR3 bases: TGTGCCAGCAGACGGGGTATAGCGGGAGGGGTAGATACGCAGTATTTT.